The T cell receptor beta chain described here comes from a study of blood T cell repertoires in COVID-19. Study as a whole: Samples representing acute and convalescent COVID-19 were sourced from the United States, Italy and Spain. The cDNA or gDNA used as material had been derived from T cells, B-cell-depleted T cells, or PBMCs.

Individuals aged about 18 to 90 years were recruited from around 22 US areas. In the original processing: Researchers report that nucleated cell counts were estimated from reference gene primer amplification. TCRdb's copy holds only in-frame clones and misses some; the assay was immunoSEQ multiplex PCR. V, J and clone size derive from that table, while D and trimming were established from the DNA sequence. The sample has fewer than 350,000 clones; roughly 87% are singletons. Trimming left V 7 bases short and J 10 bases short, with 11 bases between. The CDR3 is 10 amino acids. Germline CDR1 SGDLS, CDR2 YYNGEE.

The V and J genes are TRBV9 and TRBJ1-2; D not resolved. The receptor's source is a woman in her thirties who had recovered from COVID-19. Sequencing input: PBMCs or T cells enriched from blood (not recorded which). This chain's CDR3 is CASLGEDYTF. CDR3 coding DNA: TGTGCCAGCCTTGGGGAGGACTACACCTTC. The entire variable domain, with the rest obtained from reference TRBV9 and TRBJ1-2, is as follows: DSGVTQTPKHLITATGQRVTLRCSPRSGDLSVYWYQQSLDQGLQFLIQYYNGEERAKGNILERFSAQQFPDLHSELNLSSLELGDSALYFCASLGEDYTFGSGTRLTVV.